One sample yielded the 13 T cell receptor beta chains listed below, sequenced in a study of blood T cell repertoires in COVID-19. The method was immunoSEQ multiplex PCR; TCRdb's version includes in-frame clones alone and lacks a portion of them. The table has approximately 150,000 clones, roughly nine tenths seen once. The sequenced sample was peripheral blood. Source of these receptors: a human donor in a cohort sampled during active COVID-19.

In DNA, the CDR3 is TGTGCCAGCACGGGACTAGCGGGCCTGTTCTACGAGCAGTACTTC. This encodes CASTGLAGLFYEQYF. The chain recombines TRBV28 with TRBJ2-7; 12 bases map to TRBD2. Per the germline V gene, CDR1 is MDHEN and CDR2 is SYDVKM. V lost 7 bases to trimming and J lost 3 bases; unmatched junction nucleotides: 7. CDR3 size: 15 residues.

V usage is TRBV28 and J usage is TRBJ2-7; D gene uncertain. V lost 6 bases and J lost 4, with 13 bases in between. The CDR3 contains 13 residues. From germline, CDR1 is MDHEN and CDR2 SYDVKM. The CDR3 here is CASSSPPGYEQYF. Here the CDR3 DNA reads TGTGCCAGCAGCTCCCCGCCCGGGTACGAGCAGTACTTC.

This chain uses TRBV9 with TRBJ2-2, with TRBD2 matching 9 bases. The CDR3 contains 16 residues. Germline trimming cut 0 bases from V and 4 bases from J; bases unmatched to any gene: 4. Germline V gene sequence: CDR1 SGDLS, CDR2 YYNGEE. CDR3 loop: CASSVGLAGITGELFF. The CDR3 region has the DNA TGTGCCAGCAGCGTAGGTCTAGCGGGGATCACCGGGGAGCTGTTTTTT.

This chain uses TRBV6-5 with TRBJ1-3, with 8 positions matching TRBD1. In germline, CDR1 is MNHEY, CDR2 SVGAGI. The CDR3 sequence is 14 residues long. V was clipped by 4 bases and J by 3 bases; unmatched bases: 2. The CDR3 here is CASSFGQGGNTIYF. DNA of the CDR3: TGTGCCAGCAGTTTTGGACAGGGTGGAAACACCATATATTTT.

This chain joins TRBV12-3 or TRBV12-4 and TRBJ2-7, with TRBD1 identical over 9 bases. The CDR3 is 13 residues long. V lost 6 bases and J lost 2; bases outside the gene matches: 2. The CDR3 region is CASRGTGTYEQYF. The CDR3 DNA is TGTGCCAGCAGGGGGACAGGGACCTACGAGCAGTACTTC.

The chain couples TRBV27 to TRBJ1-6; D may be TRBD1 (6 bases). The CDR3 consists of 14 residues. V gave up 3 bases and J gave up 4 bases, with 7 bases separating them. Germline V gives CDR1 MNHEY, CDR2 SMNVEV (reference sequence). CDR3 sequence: CASSLDSYNSPLHF. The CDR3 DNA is TGTGCCAGCAGTTTGGACAGTTATAATTCACCCCTCCACTTT.

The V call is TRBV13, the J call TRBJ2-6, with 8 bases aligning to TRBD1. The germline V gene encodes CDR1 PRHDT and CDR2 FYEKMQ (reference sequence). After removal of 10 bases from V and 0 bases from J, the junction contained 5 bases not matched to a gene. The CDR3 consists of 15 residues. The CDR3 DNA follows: TGTGCCACGGGACAGGCTCCCTCTGGGGCCAACGTCCTGACTTTC. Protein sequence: CATGQAPSGANVLTF.

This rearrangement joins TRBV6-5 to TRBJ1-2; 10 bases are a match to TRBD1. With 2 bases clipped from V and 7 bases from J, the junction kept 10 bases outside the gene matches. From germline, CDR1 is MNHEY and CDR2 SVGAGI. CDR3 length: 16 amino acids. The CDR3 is CASSYGGRQGAIGYTF. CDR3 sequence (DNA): TGTGCCAGCAGTTACGGGGGCCGACAGGGGGCGATTGGCTACACCTTC.

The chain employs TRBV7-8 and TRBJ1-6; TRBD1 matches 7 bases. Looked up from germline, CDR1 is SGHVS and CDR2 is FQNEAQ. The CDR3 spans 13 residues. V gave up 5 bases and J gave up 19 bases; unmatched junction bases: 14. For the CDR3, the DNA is TGTGCCAGCAGCAAGACCATTAGAGGGACAGTACACTTT. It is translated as CASSKTIRGTVHF.

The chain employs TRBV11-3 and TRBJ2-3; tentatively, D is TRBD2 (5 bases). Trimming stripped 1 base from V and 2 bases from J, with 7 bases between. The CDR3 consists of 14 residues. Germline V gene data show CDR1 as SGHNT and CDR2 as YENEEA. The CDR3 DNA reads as TGTGCCAGCAGCTTAGGAGCGGCCACAGATACGCAGTATTTT. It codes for CASSLGAATDTQYF.

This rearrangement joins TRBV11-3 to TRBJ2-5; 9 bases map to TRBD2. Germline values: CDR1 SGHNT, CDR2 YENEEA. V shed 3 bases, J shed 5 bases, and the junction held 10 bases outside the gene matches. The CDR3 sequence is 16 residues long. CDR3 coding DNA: TGTGCCAGCAGCTTGGCCCTTAGCGGGAGCTTTGAGACCCAGTACTTC. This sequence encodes CASSLALSGSFETQYF.

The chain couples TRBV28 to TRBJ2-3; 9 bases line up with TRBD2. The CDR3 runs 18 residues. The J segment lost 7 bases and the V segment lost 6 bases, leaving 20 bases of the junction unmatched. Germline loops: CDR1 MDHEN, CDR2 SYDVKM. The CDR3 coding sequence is TGTGCCAGCAGGCCTTCTGGAGCGGGGGGCCGCCATGGGTATACGCAGTATTTT. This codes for CASRPSGAGGRHGYTQYF.

The DNA of the CDR3 is TGTGCCAGCAGCCCCCTTACAGGGGCAACAGAGACCCAGTACTTC. Translated: CASSPLTGATETQYF. The genes are TRBV28 and TRBJ2-5; 7 nucleotides match TRBD1. This CDR3 region has 15 residues. CDR1 and CDR2 (germline): MDHEN, SYDVKM. Trimming took 6 bases from V and 4 from J; bases not matched to a gene: 11.